A single sample is the source of the 14 T cell receptor beta chains below, sequenced in a study of blood T cells in healthy people across ages (dated by TCRdb to about 2015). The library was built by means of 5' RACE. Data came from an Illumina HiSeq 2500. A second PCR of about 6 to 11 cycles was run with a J-beta primer mix and a sample-barcoded 5' primer. TCRdb's own reprocessing of the public reads used fastp at Q25 and MiXCR and kept productive beta chains. Each record represents a unique CDR3 protein, reported with the most common genes and DNA among its rows. The sample table lists 1.5 million to 2 million distinct CDR3 sequences, approximately 28% of them with a count of one. The ten largest clones represent 6.5% to 8.5% of the sample. Sequenced: blood. All receptors come from a woman aged 25 to 39 in good health.

As concerns this clonotype: Its ends do not fully match the called genes, so a read error is possible. This chain joins TRBV4-1 and TRBJ2-5; D is ambiguous. The CDR3 is 15 residues long. Germline-derived CDR1 and CDR2 are MGHRA and YSYEKL. The CDR3 loop is CAGSQDKGLHRTQYF. The CDR3 DNA is TGCGCCGGCAGCCAAGATAAGGGCCTGCACCGGACCCAGTACTTC.

This clonotype was recorded a few times. This chain uses TRBV7-2 with TRBJ2-3, with 9 bases matching TRBD2. Looked up from germline, CDR1 is SGHTA and CDR2 is FQGNSA. The trim removed 4 bases at V and 4 bases at J, leaving 3 bases unmatched. The length of the CDR3 is 14 residues. The CDR3 nucleotides read TGTGCCAGCAGCTCGGGACTAGCCTCAGATACGCAGTATTTT. Encoded protein: CASSSGLASDTQYF.

The chain uses TRBV4-3 and TRBJ2-2; D might be TRBD1 (6 bases). Germline CDR1 is LGHNA and CDR2 is YSLEER. V was trimmed by 0 bases and J by 7 bases, leaving 18 bases between them. The CDR3 extends over 17 amino acids. CDR3: CASSQDSGQGQSGELFF. In DNA form, the CDR3 reads TGCGCCAGCAGCCAAGATTCGGGGCAGGGGCAAAGCGGGGAGCTGTTTTTT.

Comment on this clonotype: A clone one base away is much larger, so this may be a read error. The chain is built from TRBV29-1 and TRBJ2-3, with D tentatively TRBD2 (7 bases). The CDR3 length is 11 residues. Germline CDR1 and CDR2: SQVTM and ANQGSEA. The CDR3 nucleotides are TGCGGCGTTGAAGGGGGGGCGCGTTGGTATTTT. Translation: CGVEGGARWYF.

As for this clonotype: At one end the junction does not follow the germline gene, possibly because of a read error. V gene TRBV6-6 combines with J gene TRBJ2-7, with no clear D. The CDR3 extends over 11 amino acids. CDR1 and CDR2 from the germline V gene are MNHNY and SVGAGI (reference sequence). The CDR3 DNA reads as TGTGCCAGCAGTTCGTACTACGAGCAGGACTTC. As protein: CASSSYYEQDF.

Of note for this clonotype: This sequence may be a read error, since a much larger clone differs from it by one base. The chain links TRBV7-3 to TRBJ1-1; tentatively, D is TRBD1 (5 bases). The ends were cut back, 5 bases at V and 11 bases at J, with 18 bases in the middle. This CDR3 region has 13 residues. Germline V lookup: CDR1 SGHTA, CDR2 FQGTGA. The chain's CDR3 is CASSPGAGSDAFF. DNA for the CDR3: TGTGCCAGCAGCCCCGGGGCAGGGTCGGACGCTTTCTTT.

This clonotype was counted a few times. The V and J genes are TRBV12-3 or TRBV12-4 and TRBJ2-1; either TRBD1 or TRBD2 may supply D (6 bases each). The V end lost 2 bases, the J end lost 9 bases, and 14 bases lay between the germline ends. CDR3 length: 14 amino acids. Here the CDR3 reads CASSLYGGSGEQFF. Written as DNA, the CDR3 is TGTGCCAGCAGTTTATACGGGGGCTCGGGTGAGCAGTTCTTC.

CDR3 sequence reads: CASSARPPPDAQYF. The CDR3 DNA follows: TGCGCCAGCAGCGCCCGGCCACCCCCCGATGCGCAGTATTTT. This sequence joins TRBV4-3 and TRBJ2-3; D gene uncertain. Germline CDR1 reads LGHNA; CDR2 reads YSLEER. There are 14 residues in the CDR3. With 5 bases removed from V and 10 bases from J, the gap between germline ends came to 19 bases.

Concerning this clonotype itself: Germline and junction disagree at one end, which may indicate a read error. The chain employs TRBV4-3 and TRBJ2-4; TRBD2 matches at 8 bases. In germline, CDR1 is LGHNA, CDR2 YSLEER. The CDR3 covers 17 residues. Here the CDR3 DNA reads TGCGCCAGCAGCTCCTCCGAGAGCGGGAGATCCAAAAGCATTCAGTACTTC. It yields the protein CASSSSESGRSKSIQYF.

The rearrangement links TRBV3-1 to TRBJ2-1; 9 bases are a match to TRBD2. The V and J ends lost 0 bases and 11 bases, in that order; junction bases with no gene match: 11. Germline CDR1 reads LGHDT; CDR2 reads YNNKEL (reference sequence). This CDR3 spans 16 amino acids. The CDR3 DNA follows: TGTGCCAGCAGCCAAGATGGGGCGGGAGGGTGGAATAAGCAGTTCTTC. Protein: CASSQDGAGGWNKQFF.

This clonotype was observed a handful of times. This chain links TRBV20-1 with TRBJ2-7, with a weak D call TRBD1 (5 bases). The J call could be wrong; TRBJ2-5 is a better fit for the DNA end. The CDR3 loop spans 14 amino acids. Germline values: CDR1 DFQATT, CDR2 SNEGSKA (reference sequence). The CDR3 sequence is CSARAARVGETQYF. The DNA for the CDR3 is TGCAGTGCTAGAGCGGCCAGGGTGGGGGAGACCCAGTACTTC.

This rearrangement joins TRBV11-2 to TRBJ2-6; D is uncertain. Trimming pared 5 bases from V and 2 bases from J, leaving 10 bases between. Germline values: CDR1 SGHAT, CDR2 FQNNGV. The CDR3 runs to 15 residues. Here the CDR3 reads CASSRRETGANVLTF. The DNA for the CDR3 is TGTGCCAGCAGCCGAAGGGAAACTGGGGCCAACGTCCTGACTTTC.

The chain is built from TRBV5-6 and TRBJ1-1; D possibly corresponds to TRBD1 (6 bases). The CDR3 totals 16 residues. Germline lookup yields CDR1 SGHDT and CDR2 YYEEEE. Trimming left V 0 bases short and J 7 bases short, with 19 bases between. CDR3 region: CASSLVREGGRNEAFF. CDR3 bases: TGTGCCAGCAGCTTGGTGCGGGAGGGGGGGCGGAATGAAGCTTTCTTT.

The chain carries TRBV12-3 or TRBV12-4 and TRBJ1-2; no clear D. The CDR3 consists of 15 residues. V lost 2 bases and J lost 9, with 19 bases in between. The CDR3 coding sequence is TGTGCCAGCAGTTTATCTCCGGACGCCCGGTATAGCTACACCTTC. Its translation: CASSLSPDARYSYTF.